This T cell receptor beta chain was identified in a study of T cell responses to AZD1222 COVID-19 vaccine. Study-wide findings and caveats: Donors skewed white British and female; clonal diversity was possibly underestimated. Baseline serostatus was positive in only a handful of AZD1222 recipients.

Clones were read by immunoSEQ multiplex PCR, and TCRdb kept only the in-frame ones, dropping some. The repertoire holds around 99,000 clones, about 85% seen once, with 5.2% in the top ten. Germline CDR1 WNHNN, CDR2 SYGVQD (reference sequence). Trimming removed 6 bases from V and 4 bases from J; junction bases left unmatched: 6. This CDR3 comprises 14 residues. A remark on this clone: What it binds is not known.

The source is an adult in good health. Material: peripheral blood, obtained on day 0 of AZD1222 vaccination. This chain links TRBV10-1 with TRBJ1-3; 7 positions match TRBD1. The CDR3 coding sequence is TGCGCCAGCAGGCACAGGGGTTCCGGAAACACCATATATTTT. Its translation: CASRHRGSGNTIYF.